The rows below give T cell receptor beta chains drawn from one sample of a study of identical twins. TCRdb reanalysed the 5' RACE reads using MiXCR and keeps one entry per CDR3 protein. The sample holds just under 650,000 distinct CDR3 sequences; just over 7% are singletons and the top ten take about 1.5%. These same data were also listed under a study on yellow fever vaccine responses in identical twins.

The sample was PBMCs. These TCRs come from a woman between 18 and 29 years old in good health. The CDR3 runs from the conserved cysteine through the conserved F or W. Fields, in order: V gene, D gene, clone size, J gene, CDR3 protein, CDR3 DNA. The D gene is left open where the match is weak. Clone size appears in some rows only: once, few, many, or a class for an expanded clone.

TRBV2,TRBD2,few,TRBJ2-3,CASSGLAGVGTDTQYF,TGTGCCAGCAGTGGACTAGCGGGAGTCGGCACAGATACGCAGTATTTT
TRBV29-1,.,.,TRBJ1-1,CSGRRLGMNTEAFF,TGCAGCGGTCGTCGGCTGGGAATGAACACTGAAGCTTTCTTT
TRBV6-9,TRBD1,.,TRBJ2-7,CASSYSGSGEGQGTFPTHYEQYF,TGTGCCAGCAGTTATTCGGGGTCGGGGGAGGGACAGGGGACCTTTCCGACCCACTACGAGCAGTACTTC
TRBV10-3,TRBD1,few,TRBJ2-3,CATRTGSTDTQYF,TGTGCCACAAGGACAGGGAGCACAGATACGCAGTATTTT
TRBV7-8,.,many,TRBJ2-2,CASSLQGGLGTGGELFF,TGTGCCAGCAGCTTGCAGGGGGGGCTGGGAACCGGCGGGGAGCTGTTTTTT
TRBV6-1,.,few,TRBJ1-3,CASTHIGGNTIYF,TGTGCCAGCACCCATATTGGTGGAAACACCATATATTTT
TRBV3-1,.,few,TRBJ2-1,CASSPGLLGNEQFF,TGTGCCAGCAGCCCCGGACTGCTTGGTAATGAGCAGTTCTTC
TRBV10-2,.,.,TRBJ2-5,CASSNNQETQYF,TGCGCCAGCAGTAACAATCAAGAGACCCAGTACTTC
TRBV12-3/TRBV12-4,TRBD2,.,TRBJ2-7,CASSSGPLAETPYEQYF,TGTGCCAGCAGCTCTGGACCTCTAGCGGAGACACCCTACGAGCAGTACTTC
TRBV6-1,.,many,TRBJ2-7,CASSGGLAVSEQYF,TGTGCCAGCAGTGGAGGTTTGGCGGTAAGCGAGCAGTACTTC
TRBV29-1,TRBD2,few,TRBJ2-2,CSVDLAGVTGELFF,TGCAGCGTTGATCTAGCGGGAGTCACCGGGGAGCTGTTTTTT
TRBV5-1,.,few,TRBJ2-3,CTSSLRRGDTQYF,TGCACCAGCAGCTTGAGGCGGGGCGATACGCAGTATTTT
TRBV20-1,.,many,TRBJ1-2,CSASPQGINYGYTF,TGCAGTGCGTCCCCCCAGGGCATAAACTATGGCTACACCTTC
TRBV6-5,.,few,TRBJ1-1,CASSYKGMNTEAFF,TGTGCCAGCAGTTACAAGGGGATGAACACTGAAGCTTTCTTT
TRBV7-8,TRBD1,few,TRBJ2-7,CASSRTGQLYEQYF,TGTGCCAGCAGCAGGACAGGCCAGCTCTACGAGCAGTACTTC
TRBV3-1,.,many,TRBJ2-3,CASSQDRGSEDTQYF,TGTGCCAGCAGCCAAGATCGGGGGTCAGAAGATACGCAGTATTTT
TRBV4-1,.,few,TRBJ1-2,CASSQEKGPYGYTF,TGCGCCAGCAGCCAAGAAAAGGGTCCCTATGGCTACACCTTC
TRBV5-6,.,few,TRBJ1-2,CASSLVQGETYGYTF,TGTGCCAGCAGCTTGGTCCAGGGCGAGACCTATGGCTACACCTTC
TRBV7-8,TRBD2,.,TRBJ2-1,CASSLEAGTSGNEQFF,TGTGCCAGCAGCTTAGAGGCCGGGACTAGCGGGAATGAGCAGTTCTTC
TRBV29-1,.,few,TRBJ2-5,CSVVERGETQYF,TGCAGCGTTGTGGAGCGTGGAGAGACCCAGTACTTC
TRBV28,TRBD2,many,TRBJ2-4,CASSPFGGLVSIQYF,TGTGCCAGCAGTCCGTTCGGGGGGTTGGTTTCCATTCAGTACTTC
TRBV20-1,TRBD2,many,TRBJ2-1,CSARKREIYNEQFF,TGCAGTGCTAGAAAGCGGGAGATCTACAATGAGCAGTTCTTC
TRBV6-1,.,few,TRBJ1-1,CASRPNTNTEAFF,TGTGCCAGCAGACCCAATACGAACACTGAAGCTTTCTTT
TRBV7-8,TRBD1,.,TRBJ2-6,CASTRQGALGANVLTF,TGTGCCAGCACCCGACAGGGGGCGCTAGGGGCCAACGTCCTGACTTTC
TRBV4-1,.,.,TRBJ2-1,CAGSPSVGQHNEQFF,TGCGCCGGCAGCCCGTCGGTGGGGCAGCACAATGAGCAGTTCTTC
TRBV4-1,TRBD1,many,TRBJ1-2,CASSQGTGVVSYGYTF,TGCGCCAGCAGCCAGGGAACAGGGGTGGTAAGCTATGGCTACACCTTC
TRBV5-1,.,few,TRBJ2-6,CASSNPGANVLTF,TGCGCCAGCTCGAACCCAGGGGCCAACGTCCTGACTTTC
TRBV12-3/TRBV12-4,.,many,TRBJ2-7,CASTLSGEQYF,TGTGCCAGCACCCTGAGTGGAGAGCAGTACTTC
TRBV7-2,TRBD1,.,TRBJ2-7,CASSSPHGGQGEQYF,TGTGCCAGCAGCTCCCCGCATGGGGGACAGGGCGAGCAGTACTTC
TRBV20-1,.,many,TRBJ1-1,CRLQGGYTEAFF,TGCAGATTACAGGGAGGGTACACTGAAGCTTTCTTT
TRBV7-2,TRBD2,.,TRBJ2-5,CASSLGLAGGWETQYF,TGTGCCAGCAGCTTGGGACTAGCGGGAGGTTGGGAGACCCAGTACTTC
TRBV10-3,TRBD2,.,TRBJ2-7,CAISDRAGTYEQYF,TGTGCCATCAGTGATCGAGCGGGAACCTACGAGCAGTACTTC
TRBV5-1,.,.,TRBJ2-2,CASSLGSRLTGELFF,TGCGCCAGCAGCTTGGGTTCGAGGCTCACCGGGGAGCTGTTTTTT
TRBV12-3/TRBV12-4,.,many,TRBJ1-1,CASSLGEGRKAFF,TGTGCCAGCAGTTTAGGAGAGGGCCGAAAAGCTTTCTTT
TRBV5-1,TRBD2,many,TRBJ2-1,CASSPLTSGRTNEQFF,TGCGCCAGCAGCCCACTGACTAGCGGGAGAACCAATGAGCAGTTCTTC
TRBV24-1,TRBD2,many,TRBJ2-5,CATSDSGTTQETQYF,TGTGCCACCAGTGATTCCGGGACTACCCAAGAGACCCAGTACTTC
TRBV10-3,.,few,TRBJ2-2,CAIGEPGRTGELFF,TGTGCCATCGGGGAACCGGGTCGAACGGGGGAGCTGTTTTTT
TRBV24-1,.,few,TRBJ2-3,CATRGLGADTQYF,TGTGCCACCAGGGGGCTGGGAGCAGATACGCAGTATTTT
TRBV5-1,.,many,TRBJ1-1,CASSLVPGVPEAFF,TGCGCCAGCAGCTTAGTACCTGGAGTCCCCGAAGCTTTCTTT
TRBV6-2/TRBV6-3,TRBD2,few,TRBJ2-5,CASSYSSGGPTQYF,TGTGCCAGCAGTTATTCATCGGGGGGGCCGACCCAGTACTTC
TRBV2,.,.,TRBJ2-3,CASSSSGARGDTQYF,TGTGCCAGCAGTAGCTCTGGGGCCCGCGGGGATACGCAGTATTTT
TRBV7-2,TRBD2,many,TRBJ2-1,CASSLRAGDYNEQFF,TGTGCCAGCAGCTTAAGAGCGGGAGACTACAATGAGCAGTTCTTC
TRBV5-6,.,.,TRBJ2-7,CASSPAPVSFSYEQYF,TGTGCCAGCAGCCCCGCGCCAGTCTCCTTCTCCTACGAGCAGTACTTC
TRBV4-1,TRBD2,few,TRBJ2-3,CASSQESFGGGRATPGTDTQYF,TGCGCCAGCAGCCAAGAATCATTCGGCGGCGGGAGAGCCACGCCCGGCACAGATACGCAGTATTTT
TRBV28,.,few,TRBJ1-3,CASSSPPLGNTIYF,TGTGCCAGCAGTTCTCCCCCCCTCGGAAACACCATATATTTT
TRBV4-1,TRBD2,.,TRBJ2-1,CASSQGTSGTTGNEQFF,TGCGCCAGCAGCCAGGGGACTAGCGGGACTACTGGCAATGAGCAGTTCTTC
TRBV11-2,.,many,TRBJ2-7,CASSLIRRDRTPTYEQYF,TGTGCCAGCAGCTTAATCCGGCGGGACCGGACACCTACCTACGAGCAGTACTTC
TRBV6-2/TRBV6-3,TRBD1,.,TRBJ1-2,CASRWDRELFGHTF,TGTGCCAGCAGGTGGGACAGGGAACTTTTTGGCCACACCTTC
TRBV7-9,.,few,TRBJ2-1,CASSLELGVNEQFF,TGTGCCAGCAGCTTAGAGTTAGGGGTCAATGAGCAGTTCTTC
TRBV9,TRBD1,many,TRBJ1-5,CASGTEGNQPQHF,TGTGCCAGCGGGACAGAGGGCAATCAGCCCCAGCATTTT